One and the same sample provided the 21 T cell receptor beta chains below, sequenced in a study of blood T cells in healthy people across ages. A J-beta primer mix and a sample-barcoded 5' primer were used in a second PCR of roughly 7 to 12 cycles. TCRdb analysed the 5' RACE reads with MiXCR anew, one entry per CDR3 protein. The sample lists about 510,000 distinct CDR3 sequences, about 28% occurring once. These data were likewise used in another study, on T cells of mothers and their children.

The sequenced sample was blood. The receptors derive from a boy aged 2 to 9 in good health.

The chain carries TRBV6-4 and TRBJ2-7; either TRBD1 or TRBD2 may supply D (5 bases each). The CDR3 has 17 amino acids. Looked up from germline, CDR1 is MRHNA and CDR2 is SNTAGT. V shed 0 bases and J shed 0 bases, with 15 bases lying between them. For the CDR3, the DNA is TGTGCCAGCAGTGACTCTAGGGACCTCGGAGGCTCCTACGAGCAGTACTTC. Translation gives CASSDSRDLGGSYEQYF.

The J gene is TRBJ2-2, the V gene TRBV3-1; the D gene is possibly TRBD2 (5 bases). Germline CDR1 LGHDT, CDR2 YNNKEL (reference sequence). The V gene lost 4 bases and the J gene lost 5 bases, with 8 bases spanning the gap. There are 13 residues in the CDR3. The CDR3 nucleotides are TGTGCCAGCAGCCCCCCGGGGACCGGGGAGCTGTTTTTT. It is translated as CASSPPGTGELFF.

The chain combines TRBV4-1 with TRBJ1-5; tentatively, D is TRBD1 (5 bases). The germline V and J ends were trimmed by 4 bases and 2 bases, with 12 bases remaining between them. Germline CDR1 is MGHRA and CDR2 is YSYEKL. The CDR3 is 15 residues long. CDR3: CASSPRDYGNQPQHF. The CDR3 DNA reads TGCGCCAGCAGCCCTCGGGACTATGGCAATCAGCCCCAGCATTTT.

In the case of this clonotype: The CDR3 carries no conserved terminal phenylalanine or tryptophan, so it likely arises from a read error. The chain carries TRBV12-3 or TRBV12-4 and TRBJ2-5, with a tentative D call TRBD2 (5 bases). CDR3 length equals 14 residues. Trimming cost V 5 bases and J 5 bases, with 15 bases left between them. The CDR3 DNA reads TGTGCCAGCAGTCCAAGGCGGGCTTCTGAGACCCAGTACCTC. Its protein is CASSPRRASETQYL.

This clonotype was recorded many times. This chain links TRBV2 with TRBJ2-3, with D perhaps TRBD1 (6 bases). Deletions cut 7 bases from V and 5 bases from J, with 16 bases between. The CDR3 is 14 residues long. The germline gives CDR1 SNHLY, CDR2 FYNNEI. CDR3 loop: CASKLGASVDTQYF. In DNA form, the CDR3 reads TGTGCCAGCAAGTTGGGGGCTTCGGTAGATACGCAGTATTTT. Combining the CDR3 with reference TRBV2 and TRBJ2-3 gives the whole variable domain EPEVTQTPSHQVTQMGQEVILRCVPISNHLYFYWYRQILGQKVEFLVSFYNNEISEKSEIFDDQFSVERPDGSNFTLKIRSTKLEDSAMYFCASKLGASVDTQYFGPGTRLTVL.

The chain has TRBV18 and TRBJ1-1; 7 positions match TRBD1. Germline-derived CDR1 and CDR2 are KGHSH and LQKENI. Trimming took 2 bases from V and 0 from J; bases not matched to a gene: 3. This CDR3 spans 15 amino acids. The CDR3 DNA is TGTGCCAGCTCACCAGAGGGGGCGGTGAACACTGAAGCTTTCTTT. It codes for CASSPEGAVNTEAFF.

This clonotype came up many times. The genes are TRBV6-5 and TRBJ2-5; perhaps TRBD1 as D (6 bases). This CDR3 contains 20 residues. Germline values: CDR1 MNHEY, CDR2 SVGAGI. Trimming cost V 2 bases and J 5 bases, with 30 bases left between them. CDR3: CASSYPRGALGTFRWETQYF. The CDR3 nucleotides read TGTGCCAGCAGTTACCCCAGGGGAGCACTGGGGACCTTTCGGTGGGAGACCCAGTACTTC.

The chain carries TRBV27 and TRBJ2-3; D not certain. Germline V lookup: CDR1 MNHEY, CDR2 SMNVEV (reference sequence). Trimming shortened V by 0 bases and J by 2 bases, and 9 bases separated the two germline ends. The CDR3 totals 15 residues. CDR3 region: CASSLSSRTTDTQYF. The CDR3 nucleotides read TGTGCCAGCAGTTTATCGAGTCGCACCACAGATACGCAGTATTTT.

The CDR3 is CASSQLAGQVNEQFF. CDR3 DNA: TGTGCCAGCAGCCAACTAGCGGGTCAAGTAAATGAGCAGTTCTTC. V is TRBV3-1 and J is TRBJ2-7; 8 bases line up with TRBD2. Judging by the DNA end, TRBJ2-1 fits better; the J call may be wrong. The CDR3 is made up of 15 amino acids. Germline values: CDR1 LGHDT, CDR2 YNNKEL (reference sequence).

The chain links TRBV2 to TRBJ1-1, with D uncertain. Germline CDR1 reads SNHLY; CDR2 reads FYNNEI. The V and J ends lost 4 bases and 8 bases respectively, with 11 bases between them. The CDR3 consists of 12 residues. CDR3 sequence (DNA): TGTGCCAGCAGTGGTTACGGGTCCGAAGCTTTCTTT. This sequence encodes CASSGYGSEAFF.

The chain combines TRBV29-1 with TRBJ1-2, with TRBD1 matching 8 bases. V lost 7 bases and J lost 4; bases outside the gene matches: 8. The CDR3 runs to 13 residues. From germline, CDR1 is SQVTM and CDR2 ANQGSEA. CDR3: CSGFPTGAYGYTF. The CDR3 DNA reads TGCAGCGGATTCCCGACAGGGGCCTATGGCTACACCTTC. The variable domain in full, completed from reference TRBV29-1 and TRBJ1-2, reads SAVISQKPSRDICQRGTSLTIQCQVDSQVTMMFWYRQQPGQSLTLIATANQGSEATYESGFVIDKFPISRPNLTFSTLTVSNMSPEDSSIYLCSGFPTGAYGYTFGSGTRLTVV.

This clonotype was detected a few times. The gene calls are TRBV3-1 and TRBJ1-2; TRBD1 might be the D (6 bases). CDR1 and CDR2 (germline): LGHDT, YNNKEL (reference sequence). Trimming left V 0 bases short and J 8 bases short, with 13 bases between. The length of the CDR3 is 14 residues. CDR3 bases: TGTGCCAGCAGCCAAGATGGTAGGGGGGCGGGCTACACCTTC. Its protein is CASSQDGRGAGYTF.

The rearrangement joins TRBV3-1 to TRBJ1-1; 8 nucleotides agree with TRBD1. In germline, CDR1 is LGHDT, CDR2 YNNKEL (reference sequence). The junction had 3 bases not matched to a gene; V was cut back by 2 bases and J by 1 base. The CDR3 sequence is 15 residues long. In DNA form, the CDR3 reads TGTGCCAGCAGCCAACAGGGGGCGAGGAACACTGAAGCTTTCTTT. Translated: CASSQQGARNTEAFF. The variable domain in full, with the rest retrieved from reference TRBV3-1 and TRBJ1-1, is DTAVSQTPKYLVTQMGNDKSIKCEQNLGHDTMYWYKQDSKKFLKIMFSYNNKELIINETVPNRFSPKSPDKAHLNLHINSLELGDSAVYFCASSQQGARNTEAFFGQGTRLTVV.

The gene calls are TRBV6-2 or TRBV6-3 and TRBJ1-1; 7 nucleotides align to TRBD1. Looked up from germline, CDR1 is MNHEY and CDR2 is SVGEGT. Losses at the gene ends were 7 bases for V and 5 bases for J; bases not matched to a gene: 4. The length of the CDR3 is 12 residues. The CDR3 sequence is CASNTGVTEAFF. CDR3 sequence (DNA): TGTGCCAGCAATACAGGGGTTACTGAAGCTTTCTTT.

This chain connects TRBV20-1 to TRBJ2-1, with TRBD2 as a possible D gene (5 bases). The CDR3 spans 15 residues. V was shortened by 6 bases and J by 2 bases, with 17 bases between the two germline ends. The germline CDR1 and CDR2 sequences are DFQATT and SNEGSKA (reference sequence). This chain's CDR3 is CSAKSPSRPYNEQFF. Written as DNA, the CDR3 is TGCAGTGCCAAGAGCCCTAGCAGACCCTACAATGAGCAGTTCTTC.

The V gene is TRBV7-2, the J gene TRBJ2-1; no firm D call. The germline gives CDR1 SGHTA, CDR2 FQGNSA. Trimming took off 5 bases at V and 0 bases at J, with 14 bases between the two ends. The CDR3 contains 16 residues. This chain's CDR3 is CASSPWTLSSYNEQFF. The CDR3 DNA sequence: TGTGCCAGCAGCCCTTGGACGCTCAGCTCCTACAATGAGCAGTTCTTC. Variable domain in full (rest from reference TRBV7-2 and TRBJ2-1): GAGVSQSPSNKVTEKGKDVELRCDPISGHTALYWYRQSLGQGLEFLIYFQGNSAPDKSGLPSDRFSAERTGGSVSTLTIQRTQQEDSAVYLCASSPWTLSSYNEQFFGPGTRLTVL.

This clonotype was detected only a few times. The V and J genes are TRBV24-1 and TRBJ2-1; the D gene is possibly TRBD1 (5 bases). V was clipped by 1 base and J by 2 bases, with 20 bases between them. Germline V CDR1 and CDR2: KGHDR, SFDVKD. The CDR3 loop spans 19 amino acids. The CDR3 DNA follows: TGTGCCACCAGTGATTTTGGGCAGAAGTGGGGCAGGGCCTACAATGAGCAGTTCTTC. Translation: CATSDFGQKWGRAYNEQFF.

This clonotype has ten or more counts. The chain is built from TRBV7-8 and TRBJ2-7; TRBD2 matches 14 bases. J was trimmed by 4 bases and V by 0 bases; bases with no gene match: 5. This CDR3 region has 17 residues. Germline CDR1 reads SGHVS; CDR2 reads FQNEAQ. Here the CDR3 reads CASSLARGTSGRYEQYF. CDR3 nucleotides: TGTGCCAGCAGCTTAGCGCGGGGGACTAGCGGGAGATACGAGCAGTACTTC.

In this sample, this clonotype turned up a few times. This CDR3 reads CSVQTHLRGEAFF. The CDR3 DNA reads as TGCAGCGTCCAGACCCACCTGAGGGGTGAAGCTTTCTTT. This chain links TRBV29-1 with TRBJ1-1; possibly TRBD1 for D (5 bases). This CDR3 region has 13 residues. V gave up 6 bases and J gave up 7 bases, with 18 bases separating them. The V gene's germline CDR1 is SQVTM and CDR2 ANQGSEA.

This clonotype was seen a handful of times. CDR3 sequence (DNA): TGTGCCAGCAGCCCTGGCGTCGGCCCTTTCCAAGAGACCCAGTACTTC. As protein: CASSPGVGPFQETQYF. The chain carries TRBV14 and TRBJ2-5; no firm D call. V lost 4 bases, J lost 1 base, and 16 bases lay in between. Germline CDR1 SGHDN, CDR2 FVKESK. The length of the CDR3 is 16 residues.

The chain links TRBV4-1 to TRBJ1-1; TRBD1 matches at 8 bases. The CDR3 is 17 residues long. Germline CDR1 MGHRA, CDR2 YSYEKL. J gave up 0 bases and V 2 bases, and 8 bases lay outside the gene matches. For the CDR3, the DNA is TGCGCCAGCAGCCAAAGAAGACAGGGGCTTGTGAACACTGAAGCTTTCTTT. This translates into CASSQRRQGLVNTEAFF.